These 11 T cell receptor beta chains were sequenced from one sample in a study of radiation and T cells in renal cell carcinoma. The time point was: blood 4 weeks post-SBRT, at nephrectomy. Documented treatment: 15 Gy SBRT to primary tumor, nephrectomy 4 weeks later. Using immunoSEQ multiplex PCR, the repertoire was profiled, and TCRdb retains in-frame clones only, with some absent. The sample holds about 83,000 clones, less than 85% seen once. The input for sequencing was blood, taken from a patient whose treatment included radiotherapy and nephrectomy. The origin of the receptors is a woman in her sixties with renal cell carcinoma.

This chain's CDR3 is CASSGVRSSQETQYF. The CDR3 coding sequence is TGTGCCAGCAGTGGAGTCCGCAGCAGCCAAGAGACCCAGTACTTC. This chain uses TRBV6-1 with TRBJ2-5; no clear D gene. The CDR3 length is 15 residues. CDR1 is MNHNS and CDR2 is SASEGT in the germline V gene. The ends were cut back, 4 bases at V and 1 base at J, with 13 bases in the middle.

CDR3 protein: CASSQGGGGSYEQYF. Written as DNA, the CDR3 is TGCGCCAGCAGCCAGGGCGGGGGGGGAAGCTACGAGCAGTACTTC. The genes are TRBV4-1 and TRBJ2-7; 9 positions agree with TRBD2. Germline V gives CDR1 MGHRA, CDR2 YSYEKL. CDR3 size: 15 residues. Trimming took 3 bases from V and 3 from J; bases not matched to a gene: 6.

This clone occurred once. The CDR3 nucleotides read TGTGCCAGCAGAGCTAACAGGGATCAGCCCCAGCATTTT. It yields the protein CASRANRDQPQHF. J is TRBJ1-5 and V is TRBV6-5, with D tentatively TRBD1 (6 bases). The CDR3 contains 13 residues. V dropped 6 bases and J dropped 5 bases, with 11 bases sitting between them. Germline V gene lookup returns CDR1 MNHEY and CDR2 SVGAGI.

This clone came up a few times. The chain employs TRBV20-1 and TRBJ1-1; D ambiguous. The CDR3 totals 11 residues. CDR1 is DFQATT, CDR2 SNEGSKA, per germline (reference sequence). The V gene lost 5 bases and the J gene lost 7 bases, with 11 bases spanning the gap. The CDR3 protein is CSADKAGEAFF. The CDR3 coding sequence is TGCAGTGCTGACAAGGCCGGTGAAGCTTTCTTT.

Many counts were recorded for this clone. The J gene is TRBJ2-7, the V gene TRBV7-3; D is unresolved. This CDR3 contains 15 residues. Germline-derived CDR1 and CDR2 are SGHTA and FQGTGA. V lost 5 bases and J 3 bases, leaving 17 bases between the germline ends. The chain's CDR3 is CASSPGPGEGYEQYF. The CDR3 region has the DNA TGTGCCAGCAGCCCCGGACCTGGCGAAGGCTACGAGCAGTACTTC.

V is TRBV7-9 and J is TRBJ2-5; 10 positions agree with TRBD2. The CDR3 consists of 16 residues. CDR1 and CDR2 (germline): SEHNR, FQNEAQ (reference sequence). With V trimmed by 5 bases and J by 2 bases, 8 bases remained unmatched. The CDR3 DNA sequence: TGTGCCAGCAGCCTACTAGCGGGGTTCTCTCAAGAGACCCAGTACTTC. Its protein product is CASSLLAGFSQETQYF.

This clone was recorded once. The V and J genes are TRBV27 and TRBJ2-1; 14 positions agree with TRBD2. CDR3 length equals 17 residues. Germline V lookup: CDR1 MNHEY, CDR2 SMNVEV (reference sequence). The J segment lost 0 bases and the V segment lost 2 bases, leaving 0 bases of the junction unmatched. The CDR3 sequence: CASSLGTSGSSYNEQFF. In nucleotides, the CDR3 is TGTGCCAGCAGTTTAGGGACTAGCGGGAGCTCCTACAATGAGCAGTTCTTC.

The chain has TRBV2 and TRBJ1-5, with D uncertain. Trimming stripped 1 base from V and 0 bases from J, with 4 bases between. Germline-derived CDR1 and CDR2 are SNHLY and FYNNEI. CDR3 length: 14 amino acids. The CDR3 sequence: CASSEGSSNQPQHF. DNA of the CDR3: TGTGCCAGCAGTGAAGGGAGTAGCAATCAGCCCCAGCATTTT.

The V and J genes are TRBV6-6 and TRBJ1-5; unclear D gene. Between the trimmed V and J ends, which lost 4 bases and 0 bases, there was a span of 13 bases. The germline V gene has CDR1 MNHNY and CDR2 SVGAGI (reference sequence). This CDR3 spans 16 amino acids. CDR3 DNA sequence: TGTGCCAGCAGTTCCATTCCGACCGTTAGCAATCAGCCCCAGCATTTT. Residues: CASSSIPTVSNQPQHF.

In regard to this clone: At one of its ends the junction is not consistent with the germline gene, which may arise from a read error. This chain joins TRBV28 and TRBJ2-1, with 7 bases lining up with TRBD2. The CDR3 contains 17 residues. CDR1 and CDR2 (germline): MDHEN, SYDVKM. The CDR3 region is CAGSFAPGLLKGDEQFF. The CDR3 DNA reads as TGTGCCGGCAGTTTCGCCCCGGGACTACTAAAAGGGGATGAGCAGTTCTTC.

The CDR3 sequence: CASGATTPPGELFF. DNA for the CDR3: TGTGCCAGCGGGGCGACTACCCCCCCCGGGGAGCTGTTTTTT. The genes are TRBV6-6 and TRBJ2-2, with D tentatively TRBD1 or TRBD2 (5 bases each). With 8 bases removed from V and 6 bases from J, the gap between germline ends came to 16 bases. CDR3 length: 14 amino acids. Per germline, CDR1 MNHNY and CDR2 SVGAGI (reference sequence).